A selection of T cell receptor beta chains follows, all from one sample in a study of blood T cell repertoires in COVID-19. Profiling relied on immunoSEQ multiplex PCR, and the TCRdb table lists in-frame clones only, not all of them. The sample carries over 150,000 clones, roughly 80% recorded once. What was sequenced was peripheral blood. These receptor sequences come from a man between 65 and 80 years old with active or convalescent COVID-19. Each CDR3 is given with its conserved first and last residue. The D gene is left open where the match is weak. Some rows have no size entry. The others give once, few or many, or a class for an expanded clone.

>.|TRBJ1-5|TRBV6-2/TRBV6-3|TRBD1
CASSNGGQGGQPQHF
TGTGCCAGCAGCAACGGGGGACAGGGCGGTCAGCCCCAGCATTTT
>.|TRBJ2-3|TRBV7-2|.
CASSLGLTDTQYF
TGTGCCAGCAGCTTAGGACTCACAGATACGCAGTATTTT
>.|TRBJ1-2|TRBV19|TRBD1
CASSIEGQGKYGYTF
TGTGCCAGTAGTATCGAGGGACAGGGCAAATATGGCTACACCTTC
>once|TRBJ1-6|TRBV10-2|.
CATGADDPLHF
TGCGCCACCGGAGCGGACGACCCCCTCCACTTT
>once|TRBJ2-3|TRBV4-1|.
CASSQERAFGGDTQYF
TGCGCCAGCAGCCAAGAGCGAGCATTCGGAGGAGATACGCAGTATTTT
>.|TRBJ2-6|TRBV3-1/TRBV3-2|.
CASSRPPPAGRPLPGANVLTF
TGTGCCAGCAGCCGACCCCCGCCCGCAGGAAGGCCCCTCCCTGGGGCCAACGTCCTGACTTTC
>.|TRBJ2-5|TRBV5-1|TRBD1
CASSYGTAFQETQYF
TGCGCCAGCAGCTACGGGACAGCATTCCAAGAGACCCAGTACTTC
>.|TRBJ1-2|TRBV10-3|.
CAISESRQVKGSGGYTF
TGTGCCATCAGTGAGTCTAGACAGGTTAAGGGTTCGGGCGGCTACACCTTC
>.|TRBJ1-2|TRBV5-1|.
CASSSGQTNYGYTF
TGCGCCAGCAGCTCGGGACAAACTAACTATGGCTACACCTTC
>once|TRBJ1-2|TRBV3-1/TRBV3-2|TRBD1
CASSQVGQGEGRTF
TGTGCCAGCAGCCAAGTTGGACAGGGGGAAGGGAGGACCTTC
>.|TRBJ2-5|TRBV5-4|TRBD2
CASSTGGGRQETQYF
TGTGCCAGCAGCACGGGAGGGGGAAGACAAGAGACCCAGTACTTC
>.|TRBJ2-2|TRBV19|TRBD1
CASSIDWPDRGSGELFF
TGTGCCAGTAGTATTGACTGGCCGGACAGGGGGTCCGGGGAGCTGTTTTTT
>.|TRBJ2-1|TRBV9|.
CASSPRWGPNNEQFF
TGTGCCAGCAGCCCCCGTTGGGGGCCCAACAATGAGCAGTTCTTC
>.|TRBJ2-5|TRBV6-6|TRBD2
CASTPPTLAGVETQYF
TGTGCCAGTACTCCACCAACCCTAGCGGGGGTGGAGACCCAGTACTTC
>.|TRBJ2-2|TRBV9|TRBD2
CASSVTGGGISTGELFF
TGTGCCAGCAGCGTAACGGGGGGGGGAATCTCCACCGGGGAGCTGTTTTTT
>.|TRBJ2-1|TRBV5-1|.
CASRTDSSNEQFF
TGCGCCAGCAGAACGGACAGTTCCAATGAGCAGTTCTTC
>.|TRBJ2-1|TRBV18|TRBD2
CASSLGTSEYNEQFF
TGTGCCAGCTCACTCGGGACTAGCGAATACAATGAGCAGTTCTTC
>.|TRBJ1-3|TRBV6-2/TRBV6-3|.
CASSRPGTWSSGNTIYF
TGTGCCAGCAGTCGTCCCGGGACTTGGAGCTCTGGAAACACCATATATTTT
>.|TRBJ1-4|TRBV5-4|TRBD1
CASSLGGQGAEKLFF
TGTGCCAGCAGCTTGGGGGGGCAGGGGGCAGAAAAACTGTTTTTT
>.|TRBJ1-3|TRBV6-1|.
CASSEAVQGWGNTIYF
TGTGCCAGCAGTGAAGCAGTTCAGGGGTGGGGAAACACCATATATTTT
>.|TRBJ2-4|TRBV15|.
CATSRDYQSNIQYF
TGTGCCACCAGCAGAGATTACCAGTCAAACATTCAGTACTTC
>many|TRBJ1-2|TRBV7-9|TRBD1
CASSPGQGLDYGYTF
TGTGCCAGCAGCCCGGGACAGGGGCTCGACTATGGCTACACCTTC
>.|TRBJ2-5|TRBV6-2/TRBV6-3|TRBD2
CASSWVAGGYQETQYF
TGTGCCAGCAGTTGGGTGGCGGGGGGCTACCAAGAGACCCAGTACTTC
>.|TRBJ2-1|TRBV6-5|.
CASGDTYNEQFF
TGTGCCAGCGGGGACACCTACAATGAGCAGTTCTTC
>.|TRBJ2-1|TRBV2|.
CASTPRSGFINEQFF
TGTGCCAGCACCCCTCGCAGCGGGTTCATCAATGAGCAGTTCTTC
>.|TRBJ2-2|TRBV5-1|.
CASSPGSTGELFF
TGCGCCAGCAGCCCCGGGAGCACCGGGGAGCTGTTTTTT
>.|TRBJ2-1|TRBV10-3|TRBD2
CAISGLAGGSYNEQFF
TGTGCCATCAGTGGACTAGCGGGGGGCTCCTACAATGAGCAGTTCTTC
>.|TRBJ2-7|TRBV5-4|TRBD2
CASSSLAGGPYEQYF
TGTGCCAGCAGCTCCCTAGCGGGAGGCCCCTACGAGCAGTACTTC
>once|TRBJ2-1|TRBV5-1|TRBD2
CASSPKTSGAPNEQFF
TGCGCCAGCAGCCCTAAAACTAGCGGGGCCCCCAATGAGCAGTTCTTC
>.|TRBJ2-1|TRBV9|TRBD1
CASNSVVTRGRGNEQFF
TGTGCCAGCAACAGCGTAGTTACGAGGGGGCGCGGTAATGAGCAGTTCTTC
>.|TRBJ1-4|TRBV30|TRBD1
CAWSPKGQTNEKLFF
TGTGCCTGGAGTCCAAAGGGACAGACTAATGAAAAACTGTTTTTT
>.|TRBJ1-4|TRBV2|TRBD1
CASSAGTAYRF
TGTGCCAGCAGTGCAGGGACAGCATACCGTTTT
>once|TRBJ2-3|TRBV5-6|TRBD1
CASSWDRGTDTQYF
TGTGCCAGCAGCTGGGACAGGGGCACAGATACGCAGTATTTT
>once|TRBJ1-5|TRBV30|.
CAWSPGGDQPQHF
TGTGCCTGGAGTCCCGGAGGGGATCAGCCCCAGCATTTT
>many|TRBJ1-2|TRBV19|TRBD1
CASSDPGQGAGGYTF
TGTGCCAGTAGTGATCCGGGACAGGGGGCCGGTGGCTACACCTTC